Shown below are 17 T cell receptor beta chains from a single sample sequenced in a study of T cells in localized non-small cell lung cancer. Libraries were prepared by immunoSEQ multiplex PCR; TCRdb keeps only in-frame clonotypes and omits some of them. The data contain tens of thousands of clones, approximately 90% of them seen just once; the ten biggest clones take up approximately 12%. Sample: peripheral blood mononuclear cells, taken before any cancer treatment. The receptors here all came from a female donor over 55 with stage II lung adenocarcinoma.

The chain recombines TRBV19 with TRBJ1-5; D ambiguous. The CDR3 is 15 residues long. Trimming shortened V by 3 bases and J by 2 bases, and 11 bases separated the two germline ends. Looked up from germline, CDR1 is LNHDA and CDR2 is SQIVND (reference sequence). The CDR3 region has the DNA TGTGCCAGTAGTATGTCGGGGAAGGGCAATCAGCCCCAGCATTTT. This translates into CASSMSGKGNQPQHF.

The chain is built from TRBV2 and TRBJ2-5; 10 bases line up with TRBD1. V gave up 1 base and J gave up 5 bases; unmatched junction bases: 7. This CDR3 region has 16 residues. Germline CDR1 SNHLY, CDR2 FYNNEI. For the CDR3, the DNA is TGTGCCAGCAGTGAAGTGGGGACAGGGGCAGGGGAGACCCAGTACTTC. Translated, it gives CASSEVGTGAGETQYF.

The V call is TRBV11-2, the J call TRBJ1-1; D might be TRBD1 (6 bases). Between the trimmed V and J ends, which lost 7 bases and 0 bases, there was a span of 12 bases. CDR1 is SGHAT and CDR2 is FQNNGV in the germline V gene. There are 14 residues in the CDR3. This CDR3 reads CASKPDRLNTEAFF. CDR3 in DNA: TGTGCCAGCAAGCCAGACAGGCTGAACACTGAAGCTTTCTTT.

The chain combines TRBV6-1 with TRBJ1-5; D gene uncertain. The ends were cut back, 0 bases at V and 4 bases at J, with 16 bases in the middle. There are 17 residues in the CDR3. Germline values: CDR1 MNHNS, CDR2 SASEGT. Here the CDR3 reads CASSEALEVGANQPQHF. The CDR3 nucleotides are TGTGCCAGCAGTGAAGCGCTCGAGGTAGGCGCAAATCAGCCCCAGCATTTT.

The chain couples TRBV2 to TRBJ2-7, with TRBD1 as a possible D gene (6 bases). Germline loops: CDR1 SNHLY, CDR2 FYNNEI. V was trimmed by 5 bases and J by 7 bases, leaving 9 bases between them. The CDR3 is 11 residues long. In nucleotides, the CDR3 is TGTGCCAGCAGTCCCCAGGGGGAGCAGTACTTC. Protein sequence: CASSPQGEQYF.

The chain couples TRBV5-4 to TRBJ2-3; 9 positions match TRBD2. The CDR3 runs to 15 residues. CDR1 and CDR2 from the germline V gene are SGHNT and YYREEE (reference sequence). V shed 5 bases and J 0 bases; nucleotides not matched to a gene: 4. CDR3 protein: CASRAREGSTDTQYF. For the CDR3, the DNA is TGTGCCAGCAGAGCGCGGGAGGGAAGCACAGATACGCAGTATTTT.

This chain links TRBV10-3 with TRBJ1-5; no reliable D call. This CDR3 is 12 amino acids long. Germline CDR1 is ENHRY and CDR2 is SYGVKD. With 10 bases removed from V and 7 bases from J, the gap between germline ends came to 14 bases. Here the CDR3 reads CATGDVEQPQHF. CDR3 nucleotides: TGTGCCACCGGGGATGTCGAGCAGCCCCAGCATTTT.

The chain combines TRBV5-4 with TRBJ2-5; maybe TRBD2 (5 bases). CDR1 is SGHNT and CDR2 is YYREEE in the germline V gene (reference sequence). This CDR3 comprises 16 residues. V was cut by 5 bases and J by 5 bases, with 22 bases left in between. The DNA of the CDR3 is TGTGCCAGCAGGCGTACAACCCCACACCGCGGGGAGACCCAGTACTTC. Its translation: CASRRTTPHRGETQYF.

The V call is TRBV5-6, the J call TRBJ2-1; D possibly matches TRBD1 or TRBD2 (5 bases each). The CDR3 extends over 16 amino acids. Germline V gene lookup returns CDR1 SGHDT and CDR2 YYEEEE. The V gene lost 4 bases and the J gene lost 3 bases, with 17 bases spanning the gap. CDR3: CASSGAPGRSYNEQFF. Written as DNA, the CDR3 is TGTGCCAGCAGCGGTGCTCCGGGACGTAGCTACAATGAGCAGTTCTTC.

There are a few counts of this clone. The genes are TRBV5-1 and TRBJ1-3; maybe TRBD1 (5 bases). Germline V gives CDR1 SGHRS, CDR2 YFSETQ. Trimming removed 10 bases at V and 2 bases at J, with 19 bases between. The CDR3 has 15 residues. The CDR3 protein is CASSAGVQPGNTIYF. CDR3 in DNA: TGCGCCTCCAGCGCGGGGGTCCAGCCTGGAAACACCATATATTTT.

Judged by abundance, this clone is medium-sized. The chain carries TRBV5-4 and TRBJ1-6, with D possibly TRBD1 on 6 matching bases. V was cut by 5 bases and J by 3 bases, with 9 bases left in between. Germline CDR1 SGHNT, CDR2 YYREEE (reference sequence). This CDR3 is built from 14 residues. In nucleotides, the CDR3 is TGTGCCAGCAGGCCAGGGGACTATAATTCACCCCTCCACTTT. It codes for CASRPGDYNSPLHF. The whole variable domain, filled in from reference TRBV5-4 and TRBJ1-6, reads ETGVTQSPTHLIKTRGQQVTLRCSSQSGHNTVSWYQQALGQGPQFIFQYYREEENGRGNFPPRFSGLQFPNYSSELNVNALELDDSALYLCASRPGDYNSPLHFGNGTRLTVT.

Here the CDR3 reads CASSPSAYNEQFF. Here the CDR3 DNA reads TGCGCCAGCAGCCCTAGCGCATACAATGAGCAGTTCTTC. This chain links TRBV5-1 with TRBJ2-1; D perhaps matches TRBD2 (6 bases). Trimming stripped 4 bases from V and 4 bases from J, with 9 bases between. Per the germline V gene, CDR1 is SGHRS and CDR2 is YFSETQ. This CDR3 is built from 13 residues.

This chain joins TRBV7-2 and TRBJ1-3; D is perhaps TRBD1 (6 bases). This CDR3 spans 15 amino acids. V was shortened by 1 base and J by 3 bases, with 10 bases between the two germline ends. Germline CDR1 and CDR2: SGHTA and FQGNSA. The CDR3 sequence: CASSLEGGIGNTIYF. CDR3 nucleotides: TGTGCCAGCAGCTTAGAGGGGGGGATTGGAAACACCATATATTTT.

The V gene is TRBV10-3, the J gene TRBJ1-2, with unresolved D. CDR1 is ENHRY, CDR2 SYGVKD, per germline. The ends were cut back, 7 bases at V and 6 bases at J, with 15 bases in the middle. There are 13 residues in the CDR3. The CDR3 protein is CAIKPASSDGYTF. For the CDR3, the DNA is TGTGCCATCAAGCCGGCCAGCTCGGATGGCTACACCTTC.

CDR3 sequence (DNA): TGTGCCATTTACAGGCTCATGAACACTGAAGCTTTCTTT. It encodes CAIYRLMNTEAFF. The V and J genes are TRBV6-1 and TRBJ1-1; TRBD1 might be the D (5 bases). V lost 10 bases, J lost 0 bases, and 12 bases lay in between. Germline-derived CDR1 and CDR2 are MNHNS and SASEGT. The CDR3 length is 13 residues.

The chain joins TRBV5-4 to TRBJ2-7; 10 bases match TRBD2. The CDR3 has 15 amino acids. Germline CDR1 is SGHNT and CDR2 is YYREEE (reference sequence). The V and J ends lost 1 base and 7 bases, in that order; junction bases with no gene match: 8. The CDR3 DNA is TGTGCCAGCAGCTTGTGGCTAGCGGGGGCTGGGGAGCAGTACTTC. Amino acid sequence: CASSLWLAGAGEQYF.

The chain employs TRBV5-4 and TRBJ1-1; 8 bases line up with TRBD1. The length of the CDR3 is 17 residues. V shed 5 bases and J 0 bases; nucleotides not matched to a gene: 12. From germline, CDR1 is SGHNT and CDR2 YYREEE (reference sequence). The CDR3 region has the DNA TGTGCCAGCAGTTCCGGGCAGGGGGCCTTGTTGAACACTGAAGCTTTCTTT. This encodes CASSSGQGALLNTEAFF.